This TCR beta chain originates from a study of cytomegalovirus exposure and HLA in healthy donors. Overall study findings and caveats: Associated with cytomegalovirus, according to the listing, were 150 to 200 TCR beta chains.

Comments on this clone: Its target is not known.

The germline CDR1 and CDR2 sequences are SGHTA and FQGNSA. The junction had 8 bases not matched to a gene; V was cut back by 5 bases and J by 5 bases. This CDR3 has 14 residues. The method was immunoSEQ multiplex PCR; TCRdb's version includes in-frame clones alone and lacks a portion of them. The sample carries 150,000 to 200,000 clones, roughly 82% recorded once. The V gene is TRBV7-2, the J gene TRBJ2-7; TRBD1 matches 8 bases. Sequencing was performed on PBMCs. The receptor's source is a young man in good health and CMV-seropositive. In DNA form, the CDR3 reads TGTGCCAGCAGCCTGGGACAGGTACGGGACGAGCAGTACTTC. Its protein product is CASSLGQVRDEQYF.